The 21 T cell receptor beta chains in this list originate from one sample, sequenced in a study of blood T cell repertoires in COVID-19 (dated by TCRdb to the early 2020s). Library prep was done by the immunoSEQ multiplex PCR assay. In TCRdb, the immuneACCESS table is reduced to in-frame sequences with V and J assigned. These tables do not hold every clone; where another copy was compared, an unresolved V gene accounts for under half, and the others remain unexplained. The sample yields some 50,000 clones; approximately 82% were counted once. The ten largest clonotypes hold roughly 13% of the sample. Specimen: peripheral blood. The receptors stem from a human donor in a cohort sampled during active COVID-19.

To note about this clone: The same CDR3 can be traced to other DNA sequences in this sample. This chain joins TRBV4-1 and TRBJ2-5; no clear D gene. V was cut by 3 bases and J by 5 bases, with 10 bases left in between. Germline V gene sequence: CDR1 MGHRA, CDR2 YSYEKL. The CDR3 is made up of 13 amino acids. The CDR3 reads CASSQEPRETQYF. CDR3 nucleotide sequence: TGCGCCAGCAGCCAGGAGCCGAGGGAGACCCAGTACTTC.

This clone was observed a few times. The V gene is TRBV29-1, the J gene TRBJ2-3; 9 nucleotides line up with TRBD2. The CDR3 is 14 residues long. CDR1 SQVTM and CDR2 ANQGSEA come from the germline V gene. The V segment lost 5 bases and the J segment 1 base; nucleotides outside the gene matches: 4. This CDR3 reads CSVRTSVGTDTQYF. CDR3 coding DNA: TGCAGCGTTCGGACTAGCGTGGGCACAGATACGCAGTATTTT.

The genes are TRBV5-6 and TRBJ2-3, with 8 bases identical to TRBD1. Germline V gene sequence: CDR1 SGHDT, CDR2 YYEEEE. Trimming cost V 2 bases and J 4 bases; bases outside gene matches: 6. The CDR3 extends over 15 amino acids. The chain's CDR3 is CASSFWTGLADTQYF. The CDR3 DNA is TGTGCCAGCAGCTTTTGGACAGGGTTGGCAGATACGCAGTATTTT.

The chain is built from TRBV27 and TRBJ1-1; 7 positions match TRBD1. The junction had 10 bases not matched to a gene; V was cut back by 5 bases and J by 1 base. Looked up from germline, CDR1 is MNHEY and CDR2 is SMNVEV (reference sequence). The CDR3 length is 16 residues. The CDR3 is CASSGTALYANTEAFF. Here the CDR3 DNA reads TGTGCCAGCAGTGGGACAGCCCTTTATGCGAACACTGAAGCTTTCTTT.

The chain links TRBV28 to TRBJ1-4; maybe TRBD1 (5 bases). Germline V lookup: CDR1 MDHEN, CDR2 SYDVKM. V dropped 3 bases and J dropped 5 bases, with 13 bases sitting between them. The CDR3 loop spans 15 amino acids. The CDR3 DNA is TGTGCCAGCAGTTTCCAGGGCAGTCGGAATGAAAAACTGTTTTTT. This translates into CASSFQGSRNEKLFF.

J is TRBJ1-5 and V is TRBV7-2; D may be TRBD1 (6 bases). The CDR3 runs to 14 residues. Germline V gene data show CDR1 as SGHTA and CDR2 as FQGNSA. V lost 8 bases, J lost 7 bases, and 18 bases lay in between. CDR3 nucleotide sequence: TGTGCCAGCCAAGGGGGTGGTTTGGGGCAGCCCCAGCATTTT. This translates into CASQGGGLGQPQHF.

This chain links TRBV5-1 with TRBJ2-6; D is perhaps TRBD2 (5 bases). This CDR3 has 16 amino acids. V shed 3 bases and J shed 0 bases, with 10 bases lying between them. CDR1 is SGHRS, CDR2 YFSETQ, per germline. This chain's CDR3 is CASSSGLTSGANVLTF. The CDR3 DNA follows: TGCGCCAGCAGCTCAGGACTGACCTCTGGGGCCAACGTCCTGACTTTC.

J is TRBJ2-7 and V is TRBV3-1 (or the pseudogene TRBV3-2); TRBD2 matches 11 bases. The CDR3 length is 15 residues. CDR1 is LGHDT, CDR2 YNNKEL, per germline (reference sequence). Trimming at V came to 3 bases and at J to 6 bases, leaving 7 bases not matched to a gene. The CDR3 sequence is CASSHKLAGDSEQYF. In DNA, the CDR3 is TGTGCCAGCAGCCATAAACTAGCGGGAGATTCCGAGCAGTACTTC.

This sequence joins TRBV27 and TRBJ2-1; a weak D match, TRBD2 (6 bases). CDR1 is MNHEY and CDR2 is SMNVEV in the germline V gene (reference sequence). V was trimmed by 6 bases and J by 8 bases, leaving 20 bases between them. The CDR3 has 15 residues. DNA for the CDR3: TGTGCCAGCAGCTGGAGACTAGGAGGGGCAGATGAGCAGTTCTTC. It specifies CASSWRLGGADEQFF.

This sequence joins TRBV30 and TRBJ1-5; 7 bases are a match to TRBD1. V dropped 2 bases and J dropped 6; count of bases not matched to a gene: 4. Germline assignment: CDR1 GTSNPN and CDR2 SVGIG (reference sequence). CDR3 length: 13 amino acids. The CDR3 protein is CAWSLTGVQPQHF. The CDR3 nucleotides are TGTGCCTGGAGTTTAACAGGGGTTCAGCCCCAGCATTTT.

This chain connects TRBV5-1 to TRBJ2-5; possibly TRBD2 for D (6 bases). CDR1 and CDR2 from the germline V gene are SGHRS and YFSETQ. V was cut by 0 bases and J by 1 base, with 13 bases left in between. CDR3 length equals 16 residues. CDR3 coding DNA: TGCGCCAGCAGCTTGGCCGGGGGTGGCGTCCAAGAGACCCAGTACTTC. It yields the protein CASSLAGGGVQETQYF.

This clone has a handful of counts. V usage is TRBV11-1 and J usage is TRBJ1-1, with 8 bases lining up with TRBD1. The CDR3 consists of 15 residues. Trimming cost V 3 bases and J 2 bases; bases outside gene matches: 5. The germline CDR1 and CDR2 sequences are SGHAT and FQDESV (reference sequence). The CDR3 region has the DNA TGTGCCAGCAGCTTTAGACAGGGGCCCAACACTGAAGCTTTCTTT. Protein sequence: CASSFRQGPNTEAFF.

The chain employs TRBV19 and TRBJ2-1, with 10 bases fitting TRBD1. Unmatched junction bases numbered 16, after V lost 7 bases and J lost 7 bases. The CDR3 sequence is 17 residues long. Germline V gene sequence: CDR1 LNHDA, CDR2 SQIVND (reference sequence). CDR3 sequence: CASTLSGTGANLNEQFF. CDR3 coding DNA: TGTGCCAGTACCCTATCAGGGACAGGGGCGAACCTTAATGAGCAGTTCTTC. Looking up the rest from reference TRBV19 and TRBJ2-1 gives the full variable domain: DGGITQSPKYLFRKEGQNVTLSCEQNLNHDAMYWYRQDPGQGLRLIYYSQIVNDFQKGDIAEGYSVSREKKESFPLTVTSAQKNPTAFYLCASTLSGTGANLNEQFFGPGTRLTVL.

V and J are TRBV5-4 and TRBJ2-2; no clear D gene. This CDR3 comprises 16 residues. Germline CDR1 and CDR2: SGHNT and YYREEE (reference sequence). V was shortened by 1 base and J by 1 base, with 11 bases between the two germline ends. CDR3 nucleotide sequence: TGTGCCAGCAGCTTGAAATTAGAAAAGAACACCGGGGAGCTGTTTTTT. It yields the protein CASSLKLEKNTGELFF.

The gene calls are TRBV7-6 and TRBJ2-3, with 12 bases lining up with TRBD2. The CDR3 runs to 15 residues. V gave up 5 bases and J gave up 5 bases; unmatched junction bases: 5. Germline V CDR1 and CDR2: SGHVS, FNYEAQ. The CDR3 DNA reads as TGTGCCAGCAGCCCTAGCGGGGGGGCCGGAGATACGCAGTATTTT. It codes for CASSPSGGAGDTQYF.

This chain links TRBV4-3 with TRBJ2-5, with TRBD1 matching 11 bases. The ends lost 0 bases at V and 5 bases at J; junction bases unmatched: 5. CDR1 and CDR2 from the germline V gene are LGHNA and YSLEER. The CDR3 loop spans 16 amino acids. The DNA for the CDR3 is TGCGCCAGCAGCCAAGACAGGACAGGGGGCTGGGAGACCCAGTACTTC. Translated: CASSQDRTGGWETQYF.

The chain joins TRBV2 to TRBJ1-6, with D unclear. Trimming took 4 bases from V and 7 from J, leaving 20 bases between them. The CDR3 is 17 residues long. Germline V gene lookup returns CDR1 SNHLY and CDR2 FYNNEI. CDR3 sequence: CASSVGVFEGKNSPLHF. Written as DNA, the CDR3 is TGTGCCAGCAGTGTGGGAGTTTTCGAGGGCAAAAATTCACCCCTCCACTTT.

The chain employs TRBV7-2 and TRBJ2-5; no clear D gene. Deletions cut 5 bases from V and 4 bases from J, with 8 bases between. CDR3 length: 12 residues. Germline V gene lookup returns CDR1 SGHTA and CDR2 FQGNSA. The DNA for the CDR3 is TGTGCCAGCAGCCAGACTCTAGAGACCCAGTACTTC. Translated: CASSQTLETQYF.

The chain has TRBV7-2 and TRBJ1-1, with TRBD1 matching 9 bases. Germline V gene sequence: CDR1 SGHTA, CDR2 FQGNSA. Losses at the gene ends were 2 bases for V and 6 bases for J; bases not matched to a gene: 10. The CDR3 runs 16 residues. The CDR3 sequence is CASSLFGTGGGAEAFF. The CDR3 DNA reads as TGTGCCAGCAGCTTATTCGGCACAGGGGGCGGAGCTGAAGCTTTCTTT.

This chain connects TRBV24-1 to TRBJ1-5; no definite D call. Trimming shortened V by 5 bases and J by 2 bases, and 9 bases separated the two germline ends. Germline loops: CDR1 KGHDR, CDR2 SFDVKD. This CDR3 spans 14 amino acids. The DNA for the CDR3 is TGTGCCACCAGTGGCGGGGTCGGCAATCAGCCCCAGCATTTT. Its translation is CATSGGVGNQPQHF.

The CDR3 sequence: CSVYRDRGYEQYF. The CDR3 DNA sequence: TGCAGCGTTTACCGGGACAGGGGCTACGAGCAGTACTTC. The chain is built from TRBV29-1 and TRBJ2-7; 10 nucleotides match TRBD1. The length of the CDR3 is 13 residues. The germline gives CDR1 SQVTM, CDR2 ANQGSEA. The J segment lost 3 bases and the V segment lost 5 bases, leaving 4 bases of the junction unmatched.